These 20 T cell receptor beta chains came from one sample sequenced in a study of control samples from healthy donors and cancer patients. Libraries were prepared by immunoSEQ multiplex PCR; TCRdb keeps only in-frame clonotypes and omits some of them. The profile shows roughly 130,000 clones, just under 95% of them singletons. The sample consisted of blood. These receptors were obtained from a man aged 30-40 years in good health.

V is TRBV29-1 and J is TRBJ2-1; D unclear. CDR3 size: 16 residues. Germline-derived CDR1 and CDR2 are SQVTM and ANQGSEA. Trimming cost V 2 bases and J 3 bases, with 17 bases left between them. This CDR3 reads CSVESTKHLLYNEQFF. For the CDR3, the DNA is TGCAGCGTTGAATCCACCAAACACCTACTCTACAATGAGCAGTTCTTC.

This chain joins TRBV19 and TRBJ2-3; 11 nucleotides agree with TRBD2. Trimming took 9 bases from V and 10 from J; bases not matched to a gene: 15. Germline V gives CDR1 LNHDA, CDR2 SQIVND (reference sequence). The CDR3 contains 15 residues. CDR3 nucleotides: TGTGCCAGCCGCCTTGCGGTAGCGGGAGGGCATCCGCAGTATTTT. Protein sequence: CASRLAVAGGHPQYF.

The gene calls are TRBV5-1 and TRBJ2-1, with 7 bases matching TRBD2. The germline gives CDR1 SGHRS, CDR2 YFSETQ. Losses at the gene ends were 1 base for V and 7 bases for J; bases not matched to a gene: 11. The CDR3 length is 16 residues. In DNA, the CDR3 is TGCGCCAGCAGCTTGAGTAGCGGGCCATCGGCAAATGAGCAGTTCTTC. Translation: CASSLSSGPSANEQFF.

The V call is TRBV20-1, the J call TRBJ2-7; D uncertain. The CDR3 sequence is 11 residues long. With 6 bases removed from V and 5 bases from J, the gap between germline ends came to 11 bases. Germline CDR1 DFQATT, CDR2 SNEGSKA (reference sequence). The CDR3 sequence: CSARKDHEQYF. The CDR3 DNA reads TGCAGTGCCCGAAAGGACCACGAGCAGTACTTC.

The CDR3 coding sequence is TGTGCCACCAAAGGCAGCTACAATGAGCAGTTCTTC. Protein sequence: CATKGSYNEQFF. The J gene is TRBJ2-1, the V gene TRBV15; no clear D. Trimming removed 7 bases at V and 3 bases at J, with 7 bases between. CDR3 length: 12 amino acids. Germline V lookup: CDR1 LNHNV, CDR2 YYDKDF (reference sequence).

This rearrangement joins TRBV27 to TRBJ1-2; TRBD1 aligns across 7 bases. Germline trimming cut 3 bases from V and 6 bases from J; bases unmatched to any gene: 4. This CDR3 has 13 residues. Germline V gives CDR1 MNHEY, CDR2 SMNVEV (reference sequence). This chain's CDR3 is CASSLWGTDGYTF. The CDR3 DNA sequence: TGTGCCAGCAGTTTGTGGGGGACAGATGGCTACACCTTC.

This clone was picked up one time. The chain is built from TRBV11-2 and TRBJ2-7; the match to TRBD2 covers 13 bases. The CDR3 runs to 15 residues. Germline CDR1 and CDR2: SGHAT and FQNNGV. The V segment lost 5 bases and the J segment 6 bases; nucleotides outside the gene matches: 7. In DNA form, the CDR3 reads TGTGCCAGCAGCCAAGGACTAGCGGGAGTTGGCGAGCAGTACTTC. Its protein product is CASSQGLAGVGEQYF.

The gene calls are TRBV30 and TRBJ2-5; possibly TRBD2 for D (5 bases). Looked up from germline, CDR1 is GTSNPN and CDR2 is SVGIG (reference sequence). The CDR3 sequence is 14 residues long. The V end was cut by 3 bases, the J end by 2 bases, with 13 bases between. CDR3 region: CAWSWRSLQETQYF. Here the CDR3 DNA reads TGTGCCTGGAGCTGGAGGTCCCTTCAAGAGACCCAGTACTTC.

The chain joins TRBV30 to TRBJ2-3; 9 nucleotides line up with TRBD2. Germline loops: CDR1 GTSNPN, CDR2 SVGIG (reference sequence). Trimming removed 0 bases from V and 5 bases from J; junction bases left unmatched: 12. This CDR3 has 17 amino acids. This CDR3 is CAWSVGFSGSFGDTQYF. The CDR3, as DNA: TGTGCCTGGAGTGTAGGGTTTAGCGGGAGTTTTGGAGATACGCAGTATTTT.

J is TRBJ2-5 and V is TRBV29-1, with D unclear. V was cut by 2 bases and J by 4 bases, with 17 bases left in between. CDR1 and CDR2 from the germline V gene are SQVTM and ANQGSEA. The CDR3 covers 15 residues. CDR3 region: CSVELQTLERETQYF. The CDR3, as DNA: TGCAGCGTTGAACTACAAACCCTAGAAAGAGAGACCCAGTACTTC.

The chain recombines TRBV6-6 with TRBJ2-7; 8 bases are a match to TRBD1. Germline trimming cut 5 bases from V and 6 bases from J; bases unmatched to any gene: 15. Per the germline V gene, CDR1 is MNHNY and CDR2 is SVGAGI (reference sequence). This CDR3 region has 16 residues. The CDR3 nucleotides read TGTGCCAGCAGTACACGGGACAGGAGATTGCGCTCCGAGCAGTACTTC. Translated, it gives CASSTRDRRLRSEQYF.

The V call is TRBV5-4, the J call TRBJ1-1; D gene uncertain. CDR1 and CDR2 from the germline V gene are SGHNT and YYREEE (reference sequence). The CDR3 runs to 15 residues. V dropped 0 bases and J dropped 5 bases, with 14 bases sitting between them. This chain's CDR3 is CASSLAGEVRTEAFF. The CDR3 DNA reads TGTGCCAGCAGCTTGGCCGGTGAGGTACGGACTGAAGCTTTCTTT.

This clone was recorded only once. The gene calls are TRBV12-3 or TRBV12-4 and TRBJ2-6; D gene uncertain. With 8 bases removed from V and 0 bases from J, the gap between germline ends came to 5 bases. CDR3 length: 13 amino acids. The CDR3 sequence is CASWNSGANVLTF. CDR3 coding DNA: TGTGCCAGCTGGAACTCTGGGGCCAACGTCCTGACTTTC.

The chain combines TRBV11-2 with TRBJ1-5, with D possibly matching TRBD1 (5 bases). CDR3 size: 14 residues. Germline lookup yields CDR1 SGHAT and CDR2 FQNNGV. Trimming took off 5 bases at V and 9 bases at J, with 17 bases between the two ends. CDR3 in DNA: TGTGCCAGCAGCCGAGACAGCGCTCTTGGGCCCCAGCATTTT. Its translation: CASSRDSALGPQHF.

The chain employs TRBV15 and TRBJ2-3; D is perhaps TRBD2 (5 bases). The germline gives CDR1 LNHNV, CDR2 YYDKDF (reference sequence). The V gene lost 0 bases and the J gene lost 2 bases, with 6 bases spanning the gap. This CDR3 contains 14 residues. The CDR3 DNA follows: TGTGCCACCAGCAGAGACGGGAACACAGATACGCAGTATTTT. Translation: CATSRDGNTDTQYF.

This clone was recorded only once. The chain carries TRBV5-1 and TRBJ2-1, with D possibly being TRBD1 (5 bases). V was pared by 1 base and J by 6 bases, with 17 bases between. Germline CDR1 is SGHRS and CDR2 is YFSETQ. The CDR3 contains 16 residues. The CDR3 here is CASSLSQVRGRNEQFF. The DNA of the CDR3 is TGCGCCAGCAGCTTGTCGCAGGTTAGGGGTCGCAATGAGCAGTTCTTC.

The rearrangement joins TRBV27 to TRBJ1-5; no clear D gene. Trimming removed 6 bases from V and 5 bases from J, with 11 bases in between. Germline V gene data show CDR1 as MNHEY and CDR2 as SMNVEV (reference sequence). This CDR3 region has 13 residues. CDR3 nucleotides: TGTGCCAGCAGAATTGGGGTAGATCAGCCCCAGCATTTT. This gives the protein CASRIGVDQPQHF.

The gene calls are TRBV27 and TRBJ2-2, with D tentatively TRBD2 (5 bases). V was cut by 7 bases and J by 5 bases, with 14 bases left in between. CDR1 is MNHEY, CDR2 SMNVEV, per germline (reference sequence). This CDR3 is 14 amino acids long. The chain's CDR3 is CASTLRTGTGELFF. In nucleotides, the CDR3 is TGTGCCAGCACCCTGAGGACGGGGACCGGGGAGCTGTTTTTT.

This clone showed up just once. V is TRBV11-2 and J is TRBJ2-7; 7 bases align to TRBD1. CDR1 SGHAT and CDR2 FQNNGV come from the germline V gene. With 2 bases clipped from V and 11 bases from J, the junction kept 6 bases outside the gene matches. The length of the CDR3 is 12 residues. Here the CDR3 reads CASSLLGTVKYF. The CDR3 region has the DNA TGTGCCAGCAGCTTATTGGGGACAGTGAAGTACTTC.

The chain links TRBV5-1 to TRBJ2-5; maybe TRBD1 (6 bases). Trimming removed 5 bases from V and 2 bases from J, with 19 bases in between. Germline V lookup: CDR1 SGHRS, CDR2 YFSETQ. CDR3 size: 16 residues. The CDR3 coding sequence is TGCGCCAGCAGGCCGTGGGGGCTACTCGGGCAAGAGACCCAGTACTTC. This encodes CASRPWGLLGQETQYF.